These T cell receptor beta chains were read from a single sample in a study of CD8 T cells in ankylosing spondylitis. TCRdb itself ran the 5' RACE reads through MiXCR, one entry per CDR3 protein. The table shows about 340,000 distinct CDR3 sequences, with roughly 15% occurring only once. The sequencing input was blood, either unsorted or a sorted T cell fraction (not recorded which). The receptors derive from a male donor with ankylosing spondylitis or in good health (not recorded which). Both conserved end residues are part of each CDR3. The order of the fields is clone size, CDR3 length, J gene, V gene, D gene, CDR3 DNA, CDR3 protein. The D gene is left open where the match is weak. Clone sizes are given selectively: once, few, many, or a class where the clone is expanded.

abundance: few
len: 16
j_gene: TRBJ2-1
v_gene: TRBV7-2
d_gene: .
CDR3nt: TGTGCCAGCAGCTACGAATTAAGGAGCTCCTACAATGAGCAGTTCTTC
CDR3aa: CASSYELRSSYNEQFF

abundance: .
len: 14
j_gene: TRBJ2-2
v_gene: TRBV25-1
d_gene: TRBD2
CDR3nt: TGTGCCGTGGCCCGGGAGGAGAACACCGGGGAGCTGTTTTTT
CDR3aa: CAVAREENTGELFF

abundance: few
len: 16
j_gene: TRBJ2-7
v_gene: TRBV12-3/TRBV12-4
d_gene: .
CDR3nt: TGTGCCAGCAGTCGGACACAGGGCCAACGCCATTACGAGCAGTACTTC
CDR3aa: CASSRTQGQRHYEQYF

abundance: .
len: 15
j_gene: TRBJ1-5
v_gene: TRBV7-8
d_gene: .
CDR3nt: TGTGCCAGCAGCCCCGCCCGGGGCCTTAATCAGCCCCAGCATTTT
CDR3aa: CASSPARGLNQPQHF

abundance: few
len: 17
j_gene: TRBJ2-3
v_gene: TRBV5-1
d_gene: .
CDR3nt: TGCGCCAGCAGCTTCCTGAGGGGCTCCTTGGGCACAGATACGCAGTATTTT
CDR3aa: CASSFLRGSLGTDTQYF

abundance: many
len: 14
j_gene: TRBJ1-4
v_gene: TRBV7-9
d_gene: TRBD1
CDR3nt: TGTGCCAGCACCCGAGGGGGCTCTCATGAAAAACTGTTTTTT
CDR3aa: CASTRGGSHEKLFF

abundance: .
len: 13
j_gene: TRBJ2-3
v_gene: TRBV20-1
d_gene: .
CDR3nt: TGCAGTGCTAGTCAGGTGGGAGCAGATACGCAGTATTTT
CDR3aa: CSASQVGADTQYF

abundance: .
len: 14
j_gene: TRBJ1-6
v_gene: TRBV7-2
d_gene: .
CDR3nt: TGTGCCAGCGGCTCTAGCTCCTATAATTCACCCCTCCACTTT
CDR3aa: CASGSSSYNSPLHF

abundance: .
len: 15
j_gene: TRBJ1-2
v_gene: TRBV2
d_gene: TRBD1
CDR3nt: TGTGCCAGCAGCCCTCTAGGACAGGCTCCGTATGGCTACACCTTC
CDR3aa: CASSPLGQAPYGYTF

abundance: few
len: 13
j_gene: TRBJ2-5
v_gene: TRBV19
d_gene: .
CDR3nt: TGTGCCAGTAGTATAGAGGGAAGAGAGACCCAGTACTTC
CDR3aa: CASSIEGRETQYF

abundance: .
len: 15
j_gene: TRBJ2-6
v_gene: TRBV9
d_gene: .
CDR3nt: TGTGCCAGCAGCGTCAGATGGGGTGGGGCCAACGTCCTGACTTTC
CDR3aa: CASSVRWGGANVLTF

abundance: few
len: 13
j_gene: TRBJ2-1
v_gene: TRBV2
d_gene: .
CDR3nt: TGTGCCAGCAATCTGGACAGCAACAATGAGCAGTTCTTC
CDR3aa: CASNLDSNNEQFF

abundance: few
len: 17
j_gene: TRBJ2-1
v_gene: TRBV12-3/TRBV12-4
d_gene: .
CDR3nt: TGTGCCAGCAGTTTAACGACGGGTCCCAGCTCCTACAATGAGCAGTTCTTC
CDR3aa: CASSLTTGPSSYNEQFF

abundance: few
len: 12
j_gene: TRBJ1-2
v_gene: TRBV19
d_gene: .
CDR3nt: TGTGCCACCCAGACAGCAAGGAATGGCTACACCTTC
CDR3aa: CATQTARNGYTF

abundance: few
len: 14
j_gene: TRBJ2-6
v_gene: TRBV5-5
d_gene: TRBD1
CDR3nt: TGTGCCAGCAGGCTGGACGACAGGGGCAGGTTCCTGACTTTC
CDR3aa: CASRLDDRGRFLTF

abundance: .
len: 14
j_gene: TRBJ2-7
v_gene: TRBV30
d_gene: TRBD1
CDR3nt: TGTGCCTGGAATCCGGGACAGGGATCCTACGAGCAGTACTTC
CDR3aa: CAWNPGQGSYEQYF

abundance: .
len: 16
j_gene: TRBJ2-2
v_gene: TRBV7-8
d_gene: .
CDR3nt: TGTGCCAGCATCCGAAGACCGGCAGGGGGGAGCGGGGAGCTGTTTTTT
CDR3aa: CASIRRPAGGSGELFF

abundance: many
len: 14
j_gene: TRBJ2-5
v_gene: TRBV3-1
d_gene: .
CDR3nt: TGTGCCAGCAGCCAAGGGACAGCCAAAGAGACCCAGTACTTC
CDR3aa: CASSQGTAKETQYF

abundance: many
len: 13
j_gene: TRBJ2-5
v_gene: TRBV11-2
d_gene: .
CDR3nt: TGTGCCAGCAGCTTAGGTGGGGCAGAGACCCAGTACTTC
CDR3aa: CASSLGGAETQYF

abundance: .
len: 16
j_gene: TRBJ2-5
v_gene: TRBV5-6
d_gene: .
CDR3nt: TGTGCCAGCAGCTTGGTGGGGGGACAATCCGGAAAGACCCAGTACTTC
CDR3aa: CASSLVGGQSGKTQYF